Each of the 27 T cell receptor beta chains below was sequenced from the same sample in a study of pediatric ulcerative colitis. Here immunoSEQ multiplex PCR was the method, and the copy in TCRdb shows in-frame clones only, minus some. Seen here are about 64,000 clones, approximately 87% observed once, and the top ten hold about 3%. What was sequenced was blood. The receptors derive from a boy between 10 and 17 years old with severe ulcerative colitis.

The V call is TRBV19, the J call TRBJ2-7, with 7 bases lining up with TRBD1. Looked up from germline, CDR1 is LNHDA and CDR2 is SQIVND (reference sequence). V was clipped by 6 bases and J by 5 bases; unmatched bases: 7. This CDR3 comprises 13 residues. Here the CDR3 DNA reads TGTGCCAGTAGCCCAGGTGACAGGGACGAGCAGTACTTC. Amino acid sequence: CASSPGDRDEQYF.

This sequence joins TRBV15 and TRBJ2-3; D may be TRBD1 or TRBD2 (5 bases each). The CDR3 is 17 amino acids. CDR1 is LNHNV and CDR2 is YYDKDF in the germline V gene (reference sequence). V was shortened by 8 bases and J by 2 bases, with 23 bases between the two germline ends. CDR3 amino acids: CATAHGGFFEYTDTQYF. CDR3 in DNA: TGTGCCACCGCACATGGGGGATTTTTCGAGTACACAGATACGCAGTATTTT.

The chain links TRBV10-2 to TRBJ2-7, with D possibly matching TRBD2 (6 bases). V lost 2 bases, J lost 5 bases, and 7 bases lay in between. The CDR3 is 12 residues long. CDR1 and CDR2 from the germline V gene are WSHSY and SAAADI. CDR3 region: CASSETSNEQYF. The CDR3 DNA reads TGCGCCAGCAGTGAGACTAGCAACGAGCAGTACTTC.

The rearrangement joins TRBV10-2 to TRBJ2-1; D may be TRBD1 (6 bases). The CDR3 contains 13 residues. The V gene's germline CDR1 is WSHSY and CDR2 SAAADI. Trimming left V 10 bases short and J 4 bases short, with 14 bases between. The CDR3 DNA reads TGCGCCACCACGGGACAATCTTACAATGAGCAGTTCTTC. Amino acids: CATTGQSYNEQFF.

This clone has more than one count but fewer than ten. V usage is TRBV6-5 and J usage is TRBJ2-2, with D unclear. The CDR3 has 13 amino acids. Germline V lookup: CDR1 MNHEY, CDR2 SVGAGI. Trimming took 6 bases from V and 1 from J, leaving 6 bases between them. The CDR3 is CASSPMNTGELFF. As DNA, the CDR3 is TGTGCCAGCAGCCCGATGAACACCGGGGAGCTGTTTTTT.

This chain uses TRBV6-6 with TRBJ2-2; 11 nucleotides match TRBD1. This CDR3 contains 16 residues. The ends lost 4 bases at V and 2 bases at J; junction bases unmatched: 3. Germline values: CDR1 MNHNY, CDR2 SVGAGI (reference sequence). The CDR3 here is CASSLGQGENTGELFF. The DNA for the CDR3 is TGTGCCAGCAGTTTGGGACAGGGGGAAAACACCGGGGAGCTGTTTTTT.

V is TRBV4-1 and J is TRBJ1-1; D is undetermined. Germline V lookup: CDR1 MGHRA, CDR2 YSYEKL. V was cut by 2 bases and J by 0 bases, with 7 bases left in between. The CDR3 consists of 14 residues. Here the CDR3 reads CASSQRTLNTEAFF. CDR3 bases: TGCGCCAGCAGCCAAAGGACCTTGAACACTGAAGCTTTCTTT.

V and J are TRBV27 and TRBJ2-1; D not certain. CDR1 is MNHEY and CDR2 is SMNVEV in the germline V gene (reference sequence). CDR3 length equals 13 residues. The V end was cut by 7 bases, the J end by 6 bases, with 13 bases between. CDR3 coding DNA: TGTGCCAGCACTACGGGTTGGACCAATGAGCAGTTCTTC. This sequence encodes CASTTGWTNEQFF.

The chain joins TRBV6-5 to TRBJ1-4, with D possibly being TRBD1 (6 bases). The CDR3 contains 16 residues. V was clipped by 4 bases and J by 7 bases, with 19 bases between them. CDR1 is MNHEY, CDR2 SVGAGI, per germline. In DNA form, the CDR3 reads TGTGCCAGCAGTTCCTCAATAAGGGGGGGTAGTGAAAAACTGTTTTTT. Protein: CASSSSIRGGSEKLFF.

The CDR3 nucleotides read TGTGCCAGCAGCAAATGGGGACTAGCGGATGAGAGCTCCTACGAGCAGTACTTC. As protein: CASSKWGLADESSYEQYF. The chain joins TRBV21-1 to TRBJ2-7; TRBD2 reflects the table's D call only, with no check against the DNA. TRBV21-1 is a pseudogene locus. CDR3 length: 18 residues.

This clone is a singleton in its sample. V is TRBV10-2 and J is TRBJ1-1, with D perhaps TRBD1 (6 bases). The CDR3 consists of 17 residues. Between the trimmed V and J ends, which lost 3 bases and 3 bases, there was a span of 20 bases. Germline CDR1 and CDR2: WSHSY and SAAADI. The CDR3 loop reads CASSDPTGPFRHTEAFF. Written as DNA, the CDR3 is TGCGCCAGCAGTGATCCGACAGGTCCCTTTCGGCACACTGAAGCTTTCTTT.

This chain connects TRBV7-6 to TRBJ2-5; no clear D. Per germline, CDR1 SGHVS and CDR2 FNYEAQ. The germline V and J ends were trimmed by 1 base and 6 bases, with 9 bases remaining between them. The CDR3 loop spans 13 amino acids. CDR3 loop: CASSLVDGQTQYF. In DNA, the CDR3 is TGTGCCAGCAGCTTAGTAGACGGGCAGACCCAGTACTTC.

The rearrangement joins TRBV2 to TRBJ2-2; the match to TRBD2 covers 7 bases. This CDR3 contains 16 residues. The J segment lost 5 bases and the V segment lost 8 bases, leaving 14 bases of the junction unmatched. The germline gives CDR1 SNHLY, CDR2 FYNNEI. CDR3 bases: TGTGCCAGCTCGCGGGAGAGAAGAAGCGGTACCGGGGAGCTGTTTTTT. Translation gives CASSRERRSGTGELFF.

The chain uses TRBV5-6 and TRBJ1-4; a weak D match, TRBD1 (5 bases). This CDR3 is built from 14 residues. Between the trimmed V and J ends, which lost 6 bases and 4 bases, there was a span of 13 bases. Germline CDR1 SGHDT, CDR2 YYEEEE. CDR3 DNA: TGTGCCAGCACCCCGGGACGGAATAATGAAAAACTGTTTTTT. Protein: CASTPGRNNEKLFF.

The rearrangement links TRBV11-2 to TRBJ2-3, with no clear D. V was clipped by 0 bases and J by 2 bases, with 6 bases between them. In germline, CDR1 is SGHAT, CDR2 FQNNGV. This CDR3 is 14 amino acids long. The DNA for the CDR3 is TGTGCCAGCAGCTTAGATCTACTCACAGATACGCAGTATTTT. Its translation is CASSLDLLTDTQYF.

This chain uses TRBV5-1 with TRBJ2-1, with TRBD2 matching 10 bases. This CDR3 spans 19 amino acids. The junction had 17 bases not matched to a gene; V was cut back by 4 bases and J by 4 bases. Germline CDR1 and CDR2: SGHRS and YFSETQ. The CDR3 reads CASSPGPVASGSIYNEQFF. The CDR3 DNA sequence: TGCGCCAGCAGCCCAGGTCCTGTCGCTAGCGGGAGTATTTACAATGAGCAGTTCTTC.

The rearrangement joins TRBV21-1 to TRBJ1-1; the table gives TRBD1 as D, unverified against the DNA. TRBV21-1 is reported as a pseudogene. This CDR3 comprises 18 residues. CDR3 sequence (DNA): TGTGCCAGCAGCCGCCTTATCCGGGACACCAACCTGAACACTGAAGCTTTCTTT. It yields the protein CASSRLIRDTNLNTEAFF.

In this sample, this clone turned up a few times. This chain links TRBV4-1 with TRBJ2-3; the D is unclear. V dropped 1 base and J dropped 3 bases, with 23 bases sitting between them. Per the germline V gene, CDR1 is MGHRA and CDR2 is YSYEKL. The CDR3 is 19 residues long. CDR3 DNA sequence: TGCGCCAGCAGCCAAGTGGTGATTGAGTCGGGCTTAGGGACAGATACGCAGTATTTT. Protein sequence: CASSQVVIESGLGTDTQYF.

V usage is TRBV13 and J usage is TRBJ2-7; TRBD2 agrees at 16 bases. V was pared by 5 bases and J by 10 bases, with 14 bases of the junction left unmatched. This CDR3 has 17 residues. The germline gives CDR1 PRHDT, CDR2 FYEKMQ (reference sequence). The CDR3 sequence is CASSARQGTSGREGQYF. The CDR3 bases are TGTGCCAGCAGCGCGCGACAGGGGACTAGCGGGAGGGAGGGCCAGTACTTC. The variable domain in full, with the rest retrieved from reference TRBV13 and TRBJ2-7, is AAGVIQSPRHLIKEKRETATLKCYPIPRHDTVYWYQQGPGQDPQFLISFYEKMQSDKGSIPDRFSAQQFSDYHSELNMSSLELGDSALYFCASSARQGTSGREGQYFGPGTRLTVT.

The J gene is TRBJ2-3, the V gene TRBV19; D assignment may be TRBD1 or TRBD2 (6 bases each). This CDR3 has 17 amino acids. Germline loops: CDR1 LNHDA, CDR2 SQIVND (reference sequence). The V and J ends lost 3 bases and 2 bases respectively, with 18 bases between them. The CDR3 here is CASSIYGGGANTDTQYF. CDR3 nucleotide sequence: TGTGCCAGTAGTATTTACGGGGGCGGTGCAAACACAGATACGCAGTATTTT.

V is TRBV4-1 and J is TRBJ1-2; TRBD1 is a possible D gene (6 bases). CDR1 and CDR2 (germline): MGHRA, YSYEKL. V was cut by 5 bases and J by 8 bases, with 9 bases left in between. The CDR3 length is 11 residues. In nucleotides, the CDR3 is TGCGCCAGCAGCAGGGACAACGGCTACACCTTC. It specifies CASSRDNGYTF.

The rearrangement links TRBV2 to TRBJ2-7; no clear D gene. This CDR3 contains 12 residues. In germline, CDR1 is SNHLY, CDR2 FYNNEI. The ends were cut back, 7 bases at V and 4 bases at J, with 11 bases in the middle. The CDR3 DNA reads as TGTGCCAGCAACCTGGGCGTTTACGAGCAGTACTTC. Residues: CASNLGVYEQYF.

The chain couples TRBV5-4 to TRBJ2-1; weak D call: TRBD2 (7 bases). CDR3 length: 15 amino acids. CDR1 SGHNT and CDR2 YYREEE come from the germline V gene (reference sequence). Trimming removed 6 bases from V and 1 base from J, with 14 bases in between. CDR3 coding DNA: TGTGCCAGCAAGAAAGGGGGAGGGTCCTACAATGAGCAGTTCTTC. Translated, it gives CASKKGGGSYNEQFF.

The chain uses TRBV12-5 and TRBJ1-1; no clear D. Trimming pared 3 bases from V and 4 bases from J, leaving 6 bases between. Per germline, CDR1 LGHNT and CDR2 FRNRAP. The CDR3 is 12 residues long. The CDR3 coding sequence is TGTGCTAGTGGTTTCCCCGGCACTGAAGCTTTCTTT. Its translation: CASGFPGTEAFF.

The genes are TRBV9 and TRBJ2-1, with D possibly matching TRBD2 (5 bases). The germline gives CDR1 SGDLS, CDR2 YYNGEE. V was pared by 0 bases and J by 7 bases, with 11 bases between. CDR3 length: 14 amino acids. CDR3: CASSVDSRGNEQFF. The CDR3 DNA reads TGTGCCAGCAGCGTAGACTCACGGGGAAATGAGCAGTTCTTC.

The chain links TRBV27 to TRBJ2-7, with D unresolved. V was shortened by 3 bases and J by 2 bases, with 11 bases between the two germline ends. The CDR3 loop spans 14 amino acids. Germline V CDR1 and CDR2: MNHEY, SMNVEV (reference sequence). CDR3 sequence reads: CASSFRGGTYEQYF. CDR3 DNA: TGTGCCAGCAGTTTTAGAGGCGGAACCTACGAGCAGTACTTC.

The chain joins TRBV7-3 to TRBJ1-2; tentatively, D is TRBD1 (5 bases). The CDR3 is 14 amino acids. V gave up 5 bases and J gave up 6 bases, with 16 bases separating them. CDR1 is SGHTA, CDR2 FQGTGA, per germline. The CDR3 region is CASSESSREDGYTF. The CDR3 region has the DNA TGTGCCAGCAGCGAATCGTCCAGGGAGGATGGCTACACCTTC.